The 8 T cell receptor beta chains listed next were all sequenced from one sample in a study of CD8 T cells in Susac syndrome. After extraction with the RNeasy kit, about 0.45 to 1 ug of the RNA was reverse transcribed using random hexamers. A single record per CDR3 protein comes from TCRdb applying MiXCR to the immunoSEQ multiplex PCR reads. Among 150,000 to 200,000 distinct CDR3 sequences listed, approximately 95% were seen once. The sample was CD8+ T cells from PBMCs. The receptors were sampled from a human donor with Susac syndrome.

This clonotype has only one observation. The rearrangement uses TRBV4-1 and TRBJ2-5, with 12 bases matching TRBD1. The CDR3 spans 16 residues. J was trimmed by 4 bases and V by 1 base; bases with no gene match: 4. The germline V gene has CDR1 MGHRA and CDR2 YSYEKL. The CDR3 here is CASSQGGTGGAETQYF. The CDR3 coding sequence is TGCGCCAGCAGCCAAGGCGGGACAGGGGGCGCAGAGACCCAGTACTTC.

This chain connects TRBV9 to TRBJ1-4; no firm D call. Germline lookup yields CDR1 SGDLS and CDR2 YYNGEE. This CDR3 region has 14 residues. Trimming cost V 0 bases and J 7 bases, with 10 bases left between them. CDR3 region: CASSVAERGEKLFF. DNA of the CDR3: TGTGCCAGCAGCGTAGCAGAACGCGGTGAAAAACTGTTTTTT.

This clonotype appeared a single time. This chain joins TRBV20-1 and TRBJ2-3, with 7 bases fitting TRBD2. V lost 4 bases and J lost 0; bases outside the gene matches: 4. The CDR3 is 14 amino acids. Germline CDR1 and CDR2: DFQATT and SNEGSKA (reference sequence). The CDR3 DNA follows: TGCAGTGCTAAGGCTAGCGGAAGCACAGATACGCAGTATTTT. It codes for CSAKASGSTDTQYF.

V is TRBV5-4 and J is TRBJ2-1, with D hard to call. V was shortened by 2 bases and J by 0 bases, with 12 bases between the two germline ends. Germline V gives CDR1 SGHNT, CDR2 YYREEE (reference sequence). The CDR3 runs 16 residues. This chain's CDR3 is CASSFTQIISYNEQFF. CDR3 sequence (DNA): TGTGCCAGCAGCTTCACTCAGATCATCTCCTACAATGAGCAGTTCTTC. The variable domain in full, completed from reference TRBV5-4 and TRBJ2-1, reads ETGVTQSPTHLIKTRGQQVTLRCSSQSGHNTVSWYQQALGQGPQFIFQYYREEENGRGNFPPRFSGLQFPNYSSELNVNALELDDSALYLCASSFTQIISYNEQFFGPGTRLTVL.

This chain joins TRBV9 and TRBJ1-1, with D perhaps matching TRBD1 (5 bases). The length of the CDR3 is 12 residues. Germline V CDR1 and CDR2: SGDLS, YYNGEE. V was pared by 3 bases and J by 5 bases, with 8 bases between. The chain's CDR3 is CASSGGATEAFF. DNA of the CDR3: TGTGCCAGCAGCGGTGGGGCAACTGAAGCTTTCTTT. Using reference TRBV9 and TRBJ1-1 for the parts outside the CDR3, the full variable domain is DSGVTQTPKHLITATGQRVTLRCSPRSGDLSVYWYQQSLDQGLQFLIQYYNGEERAKGNILERFSAQQFPDLHSELNLSSLELGDSALYFCASSGGATEAFFGQGTRLTVV.

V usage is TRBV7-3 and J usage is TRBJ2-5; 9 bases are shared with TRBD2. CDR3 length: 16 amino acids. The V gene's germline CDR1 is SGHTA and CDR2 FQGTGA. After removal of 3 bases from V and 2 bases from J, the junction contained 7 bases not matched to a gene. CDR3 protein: CASSFFPREGQETQYF. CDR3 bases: TGTGCCAGCAGCTTCTTTCCGCGGGAGGGGCAAGAGACCCAGTACTTC.

Here the CDR3 reads CASSHLSPTNEKLFF. CDR3 coding DNA: TGCGCCAGCAGCCACCTTAGCCCAACTAATGAAAAACTGTTTTTT. V usage is TRBV4-1 and J usage is TRBJ1-4; D call uncertain. Between the trimmed V and J ends, which lost 3 bases and 0 bases, there was a span of 8 bases. The CDR3 is made up of 15 amino acids. Per germline, CDR1 MGHRA and CDR2 YSYEKL.

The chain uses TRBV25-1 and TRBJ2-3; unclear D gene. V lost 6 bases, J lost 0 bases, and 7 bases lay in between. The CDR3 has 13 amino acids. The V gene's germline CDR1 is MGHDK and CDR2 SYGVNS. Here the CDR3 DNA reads TGTGCCAGCAGGGCGCCTAGCACAGATACGCAGTATTTT. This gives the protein CASRAPSTDTQYF.